This T cell receptor beta chain was observed in a study of cytomegalovirus exposure and HLA in healthy donors. Concerning this clone: The antigen remains unidentified. An end of the junction differs from the germline gene, which may be a read error.

Germline CDR1 is LNHDA and CDR2 is SQIVND (reference sequence). The CDR3 runs to 15 residues. Primers: 60 Vbeta forward and 13 Jbeta reverse. TCRdb keeps only in-frame clones here, not all; method: immunoSEQ multiplex PCR. The data show roughly 130,000 clones, roughly 84% seen once. Overall study findings and caveats: It was around 160 TCR beta chains that were listed as cytomegalovirus-associated. Later analysis demonstrated an association between a missense DCLRE1C variant and TCR beta V- and J-gene trimming. Within an earlier analysis, most TCR beta V segments proved productive either about 87% or about 30% of the time.

Sequencing was performed on PBMCs. This sequence was found in a boy younger than 18 in good health and CMV-seronegative. This chain links TRBV19 with TRBJ1-5; 7 nucleotides agree with TRBD1. The CDR3: CASSVDRVSNQPQHF. In nucleotides, the CDR3 is TGTGCCAGTAGTGTAGACAGGGTAAGCAATCAGCCCCAGCATTTT.